A selection of T cell receptor beta chains follows, all from one sample in a study of cytomegalovirus exposure and HLA in healthy donors. Clones were read by immunoSEQ multiplex PCR, and TCRdb kept only the in-frame ones, dropping some. The sample has 93,000 or so clones, 84% seen once. Material for sequencing was PBMCs. The source of these receptors is a woman aged 18 to 35 in good health and CMV-seropositive. Both conserved end residues are part of each CDR3. Each record gives: V gene, J gene, CDR3 length, clone size, D gene, CDR3 protein, CDR3 DNA. A D gene is named only where the DNA matches it firmly. Size is stated for part of the rows, as once, few or many counts, or as a class when the clone is expanded.

TRBV7-9	TRBJ2-4	15	-	TRBD1	CASSSTGDAKNIQYF	TGTGCCAGCAGCTCGACAGGGGACGCCAAAAACATTCAGTACTTC
TRBV5-4	TRBJ1-3	15	-	-	CASSIPQGSGNTIYF	TGTGCCAGCAGCATCCCCCAGGGATCTGGAAACACCATATATTTT
TRBV2	TRBJ1-1	14	few	TRBD1	CASSEWTGDTEAFF	TGTGCCAGCAGTGAATGGACAGGGGACACTGAAGCTTTCTTT
TRBV5-6	TRBJ2-3	18	-	TRBD2	CASSLVGFAGGFADTQYF	TGTGCCAGCAGCTTGGTCGGATTTGCGGGGGGGTTCGCAGATACGCAGTATTTT
TRBV25-1	TRBJ1-2	15	-	-	CASSGRTQLLDGYTF	TGTGCCAGCAGTGGCAGGACACAGCTATTGGATGGCTACACCTTC
TRBV15	TRBJ1-2	17	-	TRBD1	CATSGGTGLGRYYGYTF	TGTGCCACCAGCGGGGGGACAGGCTTGGGTCGTTACTATGGCTACACCTTC
TRBV6-5	TRBJ1-1	15	-	TRBD1	CASSYSDRANTEAFF	TGTGCCAGCAGTTACTCGGACAGGGCCAACACTGAAGCTTTCTTT
TRBV9	TRBJ1-4	16	-	-	CASSPHGGATNEKLFF	TGTGCCAGCAGCCCCCACGGAGGGGCAACTAATGAAAAACTGTTTTTT
TRBV7-9	TRBJ2-1	18	-	TRBD2	CASTDPPPWEGIYNEQFF	TGTGCCAGCACCGATCCCCCGCCCTGGGAGGGAATCTACAATGAGCAGTTCTTC
TRBV18	TRBJ1-5	12	-	-	CASSGPNQPQHF	TGTGCCAGCTCAGGCCCAAATCAGCCCCAGCATTTT
TRBV5-3	TRBJ2-3	16	-	TRBD2	CARSLGLAGITDTQYF	TGTGCCAGAAGCTTGGGACTAGCGGGGATCACAGATACGCAGTATTTT
TRBV14	TRBJ2-5	15	-	TRBD2	CASSPLLALEETQYF	TGTGCCAGCAGCCCCTTACTAGCGTTGGAAGAGACCCAGTACTTC
TRBV4-1	TRBJ2-5	15	-	TRBD2	CASSQGAGLGETQYF	TGCGCCAGCAGCCAAGGAGCGGGACTAGGAGAGACCCAGTACTTC
TRBV19	TRBJ1-5	12	-	TRBD1	CASGQGNQPQHF	TGTGCCAGTGGACAGGGCAATCAGCCCCAGCATTTT
TRBV28	TRBJ2-3	13	-	TRBD1	CASRTGSPDTQYF	TGTGCCTCGCGGACAGGGAGTCCAGATACGCAGTATTTT
TRBV28	TRBJ2-1	12	-	TRBD2	CASRSGTSRQFF	TGTGCCAGCAGGAGTGGGACTAGCAGGCAGTTCTTC
TRBV7-9	TRBJ1-2	17	-	TRBD1	CASSLLWAGTGHRGYTF	TGTGCCAGCAGCCTTTTGTGGGCCGGGACAGGGCATAGAGGCTACACCTTC
TRBV10-2	TRBJ1-3	14	-	-	CASSGENSGNTIYF	TGCGCCAGCAGTGGGGAGAACTCTGGAAACACCATATATTTT
TRBV6-1	TRBJ2-1	14	-	-	CASSEGASYNEQFF	TGTGCCAGCAGTGAAGGGGCGTCCTACAATGAGCAGTTCTTC
TRBV7-9	TRBJ1-4	14	-	-	CASSLGQNNEKLFF	TGTGCCAGCAGCTTAGGGCAGAATAATGAAAAACTGTTTTTT
TRBV7-8	TRBJ1-6	15	few	-	CASNNMGAGNSPLHF	TGTGCCAGCAATAACATGGGGGCAGGTAATTCACCCCTCCACTTT
TRBV2	TRBJ2-1	13	-	TRBD2	CASSGLAGNEQFF	TGTGCCAGCAGTGGTCTAGCGGGAAATGAGCAGTTCTTC
TRBV5-6	TRBJ2-7	13	-	-	CASSLGDSHEQYF	TGTGCCAGCAGCTTGGGGGACTCCCACGAGCAGTACTTC
TRBV6-5	TRBJ1-5	13	-	TRBD1	CASSRDRAQPQHF	TGTGCCAGCAGCAGGGACAGGGCCCAGCCCCAGCATTTT
TRBV7-9	TRBJ1-1	13	-	-	CASSQQGGTEAFF	TGTGCCAGCAGCCAACAGGGCGGCACTGAAGCTTTCTTT
TRBV20-1	TRBJ1-2	11	-	-	CSARDLVGYTF	TGCAGTGCTAGAGATCTCGTCGGCTACACCTTC
TRBV28	TRBJ2-7	11	-	-	CASSAQYEQYF	TGTGCCAGCAGCGCACAGTACGAGCAGTACTTC
TRBV6-1	TRBJ1-5	18	many	TRBD1	CASSVKGGDRGLNEPQHF	TGTGCCAGCAGTGTCAAGGGGGGGGACAGGGGGCTGAATGAGCCCCAGCATTTT
TRBV6-5	TRBJ2-1	14	-	TRBD2	CASSYSTSGREQFF	TGTGCCAGCAGTTACTCGACTAGCGGACGTGAGCAGTTCTTC
TRBV27	TRBJ1-1	15	-	-	CASSTRTALNTEAFF	TGTGCCAGCAGTACCCGGACAGCCCTGAACACTGAAGCTTTCTTT
TRBV28	TRBJ1-5	15	-	TRBD1	CASTRTGLGNQPQHF	TGTGCCAGCACCAGGACAGGGCTTGGCAATCAGCCCCAGCATTTT
TRBV5-1	TRBJ2-7	14	-	-	CASSSPGRTNEQYF	TGCGCCAGCAGCTCCCCGGGACGGACTAACGAGCAGTACTTC
TRBV6-5	TRBJ2-1	15	-	TRBD2	CASSPGLAVYNEQFF	TGTGCCAGCAGTCCCGGACTAGCGGTCTACAATGAGCAGTTCTTC
TRBV6-5	TRBJ1-1	13	-	-	CASSYSPHGEAFF	TGTGCCAGCAGTTACTCCCCCCACGGTGAAGCTTTCTTT
TRBV6-6	TRBJ1-2	14	-	TRBD1	CASAQQGADYGYTF	TGTGCCAGCGCCCAACAGGGGGCGGACTATGGCTACACCTTC
TRBV29-1	TRBJ2-1	14	-	TRBD1	CSVPNRGGYNEQFF	TGCAGCGTCCCTAACAGGGGTGGGTACAATGAGCAGTTCTTC
TRBV28	TRBJ2-7	16	-	-	CASSYPSRAQNYEQYF	TGTGCCAGCAGTTACCCCAGCAGGGCACAAAACTACGAGCAGTACTTC
TRBV5-1	TRBJ2-1	15	-	TRBD2	CASSLAEYAHNEQFF	TGCGCCAGCAGCCTAGCGGAGTATGCCCACAATGAGCAGTTCTTC
TRBV7-8	TRBJ1-2	18	-	TRBD1	CASSLTGTGEGGNYGYTF	TGTGCCAGCAGCTTAACAGGGACAGGGGAAGGGGGTAACTATGGCTACACCTTC
TRBV4-1	TRBJ2-1	16	few	TRBD2	CASSLLLAGAYNEQFF	TGCGCCAGCAGCCTCCTACTAGCGGGGGCCTACAATGAGCAGTTCTTC
TRBV9	TRBJ1-2	16	-	-	CASSSASTGQDYGYTF	TGTGCCAGCAGCTCAGCCAGCACAGGGCAGGACTATGGCTACACCTTC
TRBV5-4	TRBJ2-3	16	-	-	CASSFVGGAGTDTQYF	TGTGCCAGCAGCTTCGTTGGGGGCGCAGGCACAGATACGCAGTATTTT
TRBV4-2	TRBJ1-1	16	-	-	CASSQDEGGNLPEAFF	TGTGCCAGCAGCCAAGATGAGGGTGGGAATCTCCCTGAAGCTTTCTTT
TRBV7-9	TRBJ1-4	16	-	-	CASSPNIDSVNEKLFF	TGTGCCAGCAGCCCTAATATAGACAGCGTTAATGAAAAACTGTTTTTT
TRBV30	TRBJ2-3	14	few	-	CAWSKSQATDTQYF	TGTGCCTGGAGTAAGAGTCAGGCCACAGATACGCAGTATTTT
TRBV5-1	TRBJ2-1	16	-	TRBD2	CASSLLTSGSTNEQFF	TGCGCCAGCAGCTTACTAACTAGCGGGAGTACAAATGAGCAGTTCTTC